A single sample is the source of the 6 T cell receptor beta chains below, sequenced in a study of long-term antiretroviral therapy in people with HIV. Version v3.0 of the immunoSEQ assay was performed at survey level. Measured with immunoSEQ multiplex PCR; TCRdb has only the in-frame clones, and not every one. The sample shows around 25,000 clones, about 90% of them seen only once. The sequenced sample was unsorted PBMCs, obtained less than 4.7 years after starting antiretroviral therapy. These receptors originate from a man aged 25-45 years with HIV.

The V and J genes are TRBV12-5 and TRBJ1-1; 10 bases match TRBD1. This CDR3 spans 16 amino acids. V lost 0 bases to trimming and J lost 7 bases; unmatched junction nucleotides: 8. Germline V lookup: CDR1 LGHNT, CDR2 FRNRAP. The CDR3 sequence: CASGLVLGQGVGEAFF. The CDR3 DNA reads TGTGCTAGTGGTTTGGTACTCGGACAGGGGGTTGGTGAAGCTTTCTTT.

The chain joins TRBV5-1 to TRBJ2-7; 7 positions agree with TRBD1. Germline V gene lookup returns CDR1 SGHRS and CDR2 YFSETQ. Unmatched junction bases numbered 12, after V lost 4 bases and J lost 2 bases. The CDR3 sequence is 16 residues long. The CDR3 reads CASSPRTAGTAYEQYF. The CDR3 DNA follows: TGCGCCAGCAGCCCTCGAACGGCCGGGACAGCCTACGAGCAGTACTTC.

J is TRBJ2-7 and V is TRBV6-1; the D is unclear. Trimming pared 2 bases from V and 6 bases from J, leaving 8 bases between. Germline V CDR1 and CDR2: MNHNS, SASEGT. The CDR3 has 12 amino acids. The CDR3 DNA reads as TGTGCCAGCAGTGAACTCGGGTTCGAGCAGTACTTC. Translated: CASSELGFEQYF.

The chain joins TRBV20-1 to TRBJ2-5, with D possibly TRBD2 on 5 matching bases. V lost 5 bases to trimming and J lost 5 bases, with 9 bases between them. Germline CDR1 reads DFQATT; CDR2 reads SNEGSKA (reference sequence). The CDR3 has 11 amino acids. This chain's CDR3 is CSAVRRETQYF. CDR3 sequence (DNA): TGCAGTGCTGTCCGGAGGGAGACCCAGTACTTC.

The gene calls are TRBV4-3 and TRBJ2-6; D might be TRBD2 (6 bases). The CDR3 loop spans 14 amino acids. Germline CDR1 and CDR2: LGHNA and YSLEER. V was pared by 8 bases and J by 3 bases, with 11 bases between. CDR3 region: CASGIADGANVLTF. The CDR3 coding sequence is TGCGCCAGCGGCATAGCGGATGGGGCCAACGTCCTGACTTTC.

This clone was recorded once. The V call is TRBV6-6, the J call TRBJ2-7, with D unresolved. This CDR3 has 13 residues. The V end lost 3 bases, the J end lost 0 bases, and 6 bases lay between the germline ends. Germline CDR1 and CDR2: MNHNY and SVGAGI (reference sequence). The CDR3 nucleotides read TGTGCCAGCAGTTATCTCGGCTCCTACGAGCAGTACTTC. Encoded protein: CASSYLGSYEQYF.